This TCR beta chain stems from a study of vaccination and CD4 T cells after COVID-19. The overall study: Convalescents were six males and four females, two of them Hispanic.

With regard to this clonotype: No antigen is known for it.

The treatment was: roughly 11-day PBMC culture with coronavirus spike peptide pools or control peptides (ViraFEST assay). V lost 5 bases and J lost 2; bases outside the gene matches: 7. Looked up from germline, CDR1 is SQVTM and CDR2 is ANQGSEA. There are 14 residues in the CDR3. Cultured CD4+ T-cell DNA underwent Oncomine TCR Beta short-read sequencing. TCRdb independently ran MiXCR on the PCR reads; one entry per CDR3 protein. Of 10,000 or so distinct CDR3 sequences detected, approximately 49% appear once; the ten largest clones hold around 20%. The chain uses TRBV29-1 and TRBJ2-3; 7 nucleotides line up with TRBD1. Sequenced sample: CD4+ T cells from blood, cultured in vitro. The origin of this receptor is a human donor who had recovered from COVID-19. CDR3 amino acids: CSVQKDRTTDTQYF. The CDR3 region has the DNA TGCAGCGTTCAAAAGGACAGGACCACAGATACGCAGTATTTT.